This T cell receptor beta chain was found in a study of blood T cell repertoires in COVID-19 (dated by TCRdb to about 2020). With respect to the entire study: Collaborator samples came from the United States, Italy and Spain and covered acute and convalescent phases of COVID-19. The prospective study material was composed of cDNA or gDNA derived from T cells, B-cell-depleted T cells, or PBMCs. Deeply sampled blood TCRbeta repertoires from subjects exposed to, actively infected with, or recovered from COVID-19 were included in the dataset. The repertoires were released in a freely available public database meant as a resource for research on the immune response to SARS-CoV-2. Samples came from the ongoing ImmuneRACE study (first 160 participants) plus 1,254 subjects from 6 global collaborators. The sample metadata nearly always contained a de-identified subject ID, COVID-19 status, age in years and sex. Where available, HLA class I and class II types were taken from metadata supplied by the sample provider and were not determined by assay-based typing.

This clone was observed a handful of times. This clone's antigen is unknown. The record has no base qualities; no much larger clone is one base away. V and J are truncated by 5 bases and 0 bases respectively, leaving an intervening sequence of 15 bases. From cysteine to phenylalanine, the CDR3 is 15 amino acids long. Only the CDR3 part of the read is kept: 45 bases, read in frame from the first base. Via the germline V gene (reference sequence), CDR1 is SGHNT and CDR2 YYREEE. The paper's findings and limits, for the study overall: The amount of clinical and demographic metadata varied by source and participant and was provided uncurated.

TCRbeta CDR3 regions were amplified from genomic DNA using the immunoSEQ Assay, a bias-controlled multiplex PCR. Processing in the source paper ran as follows. Nucleated cell counts per sample were estimated from amplification of reference gene primers within the assay. To quantify the absolute abundance of each unique TCRbeta CDR3 rearrangement, sequence reads were collapsed and filtered. For each sample, productive Simpson clonality was calculated by taking the square root of Simpson's diversity index across productive rearrangements. TCRdb mirrors the immuneACCESS table, restricted to in-frame sequences. Some clones are absent from its copies; in checked studies, under half trace to an unresolved V gene, and the reason for the others is unknown. V, J and clone size were drawn from that table, and D and trimming were deduced from the DNA. A total of some 210,000 clones appear in this sample, about 85% of them only once. The ten top clones hold around 19% of the sample.

Collaborating institutions collected whole blood in K2EDTA tubes following their own protocols. For TCRbeta analysis, collaborators shipped samples as frozen whole blood, isolated PBMCs, or DNA extracted from either of those sample types. Recombination linked TRBV5-4 to TRBJ2-7; the D segment could be TRBD2, given 7 matching bases. The source material was peripheral blood. This TCR was recovered from a human donor in a cohort sampled during active COVID-19. Here is the DNA: TGTGCCAGCAGAACGGAGGGGGGGATCTCCTACGAGCAGTACTTC. This translates into CASRTEGGISYEQYF.